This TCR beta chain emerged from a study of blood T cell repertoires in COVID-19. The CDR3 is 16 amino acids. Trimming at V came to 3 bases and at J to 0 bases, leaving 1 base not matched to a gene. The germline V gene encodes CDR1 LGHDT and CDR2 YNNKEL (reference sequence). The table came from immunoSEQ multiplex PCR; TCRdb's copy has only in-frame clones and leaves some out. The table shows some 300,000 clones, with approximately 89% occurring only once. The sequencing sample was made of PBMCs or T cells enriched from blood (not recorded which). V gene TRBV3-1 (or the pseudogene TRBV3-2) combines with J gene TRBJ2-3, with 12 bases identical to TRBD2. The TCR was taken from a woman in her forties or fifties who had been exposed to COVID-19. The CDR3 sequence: CASSQTSGGSTDTQYF. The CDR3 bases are TGTGCCAGCAGCCAGACTAGCGGGGGTAGCACAGATACGCAGTATTTT.